The source of this TCR beta chain is a study of CD8 T cells in Susac syndrome. RNA totalling roughly 0.5 to 1 ug underwent reverse transcription with random hexamers. From the immunoSEQ multiplex PCR reads, TCRdb called clonotypes with MiXCR, one entry per CDR3 protein. The sample shows about 300,000 distinct CDR3 sequences, 92% of them seen only once. This clonotype was found once. V was pared by 7 bases and J by 6 bases, with 12 bases between. The CDR3 length is 11 residues. Germline V CDR1 and CDR2: SQVTM, ANQGSEA. This sequence joins TRBV29-1 and TRBJ1-1, with D possibly matching TRBD1 (5 bases). Input material: CD4+ T cells from PBMCs. The source of this sequence is a human donor with multiple sclerosis. This CDR3 is CSAGGRAEAFF. CDR3 bases: TGCAGCGCCGGGGGTCGCGCTGAAGCTTTCTTT.